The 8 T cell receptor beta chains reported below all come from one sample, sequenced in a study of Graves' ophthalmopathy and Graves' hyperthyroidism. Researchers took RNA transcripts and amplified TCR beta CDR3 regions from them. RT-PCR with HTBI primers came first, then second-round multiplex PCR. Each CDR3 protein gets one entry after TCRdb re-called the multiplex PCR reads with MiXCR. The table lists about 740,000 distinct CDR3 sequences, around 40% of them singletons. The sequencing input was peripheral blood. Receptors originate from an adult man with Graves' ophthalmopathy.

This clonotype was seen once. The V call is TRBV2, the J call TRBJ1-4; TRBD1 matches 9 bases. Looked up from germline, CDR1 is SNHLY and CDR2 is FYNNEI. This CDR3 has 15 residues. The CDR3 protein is CVGSNRGLENEKLFF. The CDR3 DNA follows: TGTGTCGGCAGTAACAGGGGGCTGGAGAATGAAAAACTGTTTTTT.

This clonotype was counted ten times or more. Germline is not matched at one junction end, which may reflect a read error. For the CDR3, the DNA is TGTGCCAGCAGTGATTGGGGATTATTAGGTCAGCCCCAGCATTTT. Its protein product is CASSDWGLLGQPQHF. The chain carries TRBV24-1 and TRBJ1-5; D gene uncertain. The CDR3 has 15 residues. Germline V gene lookup returns CDR1 KGHDR and CDR2 SFDVKD.

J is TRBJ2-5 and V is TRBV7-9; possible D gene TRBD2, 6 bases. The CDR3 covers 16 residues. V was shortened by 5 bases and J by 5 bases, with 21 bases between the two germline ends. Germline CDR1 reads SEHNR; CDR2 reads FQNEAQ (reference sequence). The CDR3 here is CASSLSLAPTGETQYF. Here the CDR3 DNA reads TGTGCCAGCAGCCTCTCACTAGCCCCTACGGGGGAGACCCAGTACTTC. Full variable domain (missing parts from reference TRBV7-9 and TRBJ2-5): DTGVSQNPRHKITKRGQNVTFRCDPISEHNRLYWYRQTLGQGPEFLTYFQNEAQLEKSRLLSDRFSAERPKGSFSTLEIQRTEQGDSAMYLCASSLSLAPTGETQYFGPGTRLLVL.

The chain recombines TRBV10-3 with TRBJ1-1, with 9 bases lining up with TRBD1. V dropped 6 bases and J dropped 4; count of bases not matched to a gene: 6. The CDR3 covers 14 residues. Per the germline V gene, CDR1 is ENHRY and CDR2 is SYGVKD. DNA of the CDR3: TGTGCCATCAGCCCCGGACAGGGGAGCACTGAAGCTTTCTTT. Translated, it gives CAISPGQGSTEAFF.

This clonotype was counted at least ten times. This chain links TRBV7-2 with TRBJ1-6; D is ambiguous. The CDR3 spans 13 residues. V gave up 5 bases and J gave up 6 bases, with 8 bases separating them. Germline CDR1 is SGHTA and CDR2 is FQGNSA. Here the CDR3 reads CASSTGPNSPLHF. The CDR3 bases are TGTGCCAGCAGCACCGGACCTAATTCACCCCTCCACTTT.

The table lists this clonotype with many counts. The CDR3 coding sequence is TGTGCCAGCAGCTTAGCGACAGGGGCTAACTATGGCTACACCTTC. Protein product: CASSLATGANYGYTF. The genes are TRBV7-2 and TRBJ1-2; 8 bases agree with TRBD1. The CDR3 covers 15 residues. Germline V gene data show CDR1 as SGHTA and CDR2 as FQGNSA. J lost 0 bases, V lost 0 bases, and 0 bases had no gene match.

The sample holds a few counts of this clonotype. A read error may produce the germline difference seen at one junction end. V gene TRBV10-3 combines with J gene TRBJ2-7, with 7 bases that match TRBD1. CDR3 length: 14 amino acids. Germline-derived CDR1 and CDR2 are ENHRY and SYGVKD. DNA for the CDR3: TGTGCCAGCAGTGAAGTGCTACAGGGGCACGAGCAGTACTTC. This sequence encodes CASSEVLQGHEQYF.

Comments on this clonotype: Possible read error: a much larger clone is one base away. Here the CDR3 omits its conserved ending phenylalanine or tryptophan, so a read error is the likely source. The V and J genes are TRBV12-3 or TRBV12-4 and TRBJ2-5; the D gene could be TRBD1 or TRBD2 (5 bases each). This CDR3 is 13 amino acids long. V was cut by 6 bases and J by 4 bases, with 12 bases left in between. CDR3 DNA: TGTGCCAGCAGCCAGGGAGCACGAGAGACCCAGTACGTC. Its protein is CASSQGARETQYV.